This TCR beta chain is drawn from a study of metastatic and nonmetastatic thyroid tumors. Every patient was untreated before thyroid surgery. TCRdb re-called the PCR reads with MiXCR. The sample carries tens of thousands of clones, around 30% recorded once. Germline V gives CDR1 SGHAT, CDR2 FQDESV (reference sequence). J lost 9 bases, V lost 5 bases, and 15 bases had no gene match. The CDR3 has 17 residues. This sequence originates from a male donor with papillary thyroid cancer or a benign thyroid nodule (not recorded which). Some clones in this sample may be carry-over from other donors' samples. This chain links TRBV11-1 with TRBJ2-1, with TRBD2 identical over 11 bases. Input material: blood. DNA for the CDR3: TGTGCCAGCAGCCCGGGGCGGCTAGCGGGAGGCGTAGGTGAGCAGTTCTTC. Its translation: CASSPGRLAGGVGEQFF. The full variable domain, with the rest looked up from reference TRBV11-1 and TRBJ2-1, is EAEVAQSPRYKITEKSQAVAFWCDPISGHATLYWYRQILGQGPELLVQFQDESVVDDSQLPKDRFSAERLKGVDSTLKIQPAELGDSAMYLCASSPGRLAGGVGEQFFGPGTRLTVL.